The source of this TCR beta chain is a study of human T cells and chemical hapten exposure. Via MiXCR, TCRdb re-called the RACE reads, giving one row per CDR3 protein. In the table there are 300,000 to 450,000 distinct CDR3 sequences, roughly 4.8% of which are singletons. This clonotype was counted at least ten times. Time point given: patch test 1, 2 weeks after DPC sensitization. The treatment here: therapeutic diphenylcyclopropenone sensitization with weekly scalp DPC. Sequencing used whole blood, obtained in connection with sensitization to the hapten diphenylcyclopropenone (DPC). The clonotype comes from a woman aged 45-65 years with alopecia areata. Some clones in this sample may be carry-over from other donors' samples.

The CDR3 bases are TGTGCCAGCAGCTTGACTAGCGTTCGCACAGATACGCAGTATTTT. It specifies CASSLTSVRTDTQYF. The chain joins TRBV7-2 to TRBJ2-3, with 8 bases aligning to TRBD2. Germline values: CDR1 SGHTA, CDR2 FQGNSA. The length of the CDR3 is 15 residues. V lost 3 bases and J lost 1; bases outside the gene matches: 3.